The TCR beta chain described here comes from a study of a mutant IDH1 vaccine in newly diagnosed glioma. Findings and caveats of the study: Among top peripheral T cell clonotypes, changes seemed unrelated to pseudoprogression.

Worth noting for this clone: Antigen: not known.

Only in-frame clones appear in the TCRdb table, and some are missing; sequencing was by immunoSEQ multiplex PCR. The table records 35,000 to 45,000 clones, roughly four fifths of them present only once. Time point of the sample: week 35, safety follow-up. Topical imiquimod was applied with each vaccine dose, which held 300 ug of mutant IDH1 20-mer peptide. This specimen was PBMCs, taken from a glioma patient whose treatment included an IDH1 peptide vaccine. This receptor was identified in a woman in her forties or fifties with glioma.

This CDR3 is CASSTRGRYGYTF. The CDR3 DNA follows: TGTGCCAGCAGTACGCGGGGACGCTATGGCTACACCTTC. The chain couples TRBV27 to TRBJ1-2, with D possibly being TRBD1 (5 bases). Germline V gene sequence: CDR1 MNHEY, CDR2 SMNVEV (reference sequence). Trimming removed 5 bases from V and 4 bases from J, with 11 bases in between. CDR3 length equals 13 residues.